The rows below give T cell receptor beta chains drawn from one sample of a study of human T cells and chemical hapten exposure. In TCRdb, the RACE reads were re-called with MiXCR into one record per CDR3 protein. The table records over 100,000 distinct CDR3 sequences, 11% of them present only once. The starting material was whole blood, obtained in connection with sensitization to the hapten diphenylcyclopropenone (DPC). The receptor set was obtained from a woman aged 50 to 60 with alopecia areata. Some clones in this sample may be carry-over from other donors' samples. The CDR3 runs from the conserved cysteine through the conserved F or W. The order of the fields is D gene, V gene, CDR3 length, clone size, J gene, CDR3 protein, CDR3 DNA. D genes are given only for firm matches. Clone sizes are given selectively: once, few, many, or a class where the clone is expanded.

TRBD2	TRBV11-2	16	.	TRBJ2-1	CASSSSGTSAYNEQFF	TGTGCCAGCAGCTCCTCCGGGACTAGTGCTTACAATGAGCAGTTCTTC
.	TRBV11-1	13	few	TRBJ2-2	CASRPQGNGELFF	TGTGCCAGCAGGCCCCAGGGTAACGGGGAGCTGTTTTTT
.	TRBV4-2	16	few	TRBJ2-1	CASSQDGSGPYNEQFF	TGTGCCAGCAGCCAAGATGGGTCGGGTCCTTACAATGAGCAGTTCTTC
.	TRBV29-1	14	many	TRBJ2-3	CSVEEAKVTDTQYF	TGCAGCGTTGAAGAGGCAAAGGTTACAGATACGCAGTATTTT
.	TRBV15	16	many	TRBJ2-3	CATSLRTGEDPDTQYF	TGTGCCACCAGCTTACGGACGGGGGAGGATCCAGATACGCAGTATTTT
TRBD2	TRBV9	14	many	TRBJ2-7	CASSPLAERYEQYF	TGTGCCAGCAGCCCACTAGCGGAGCGGTACGAGCAGTACTTC
.	TRBV6-2/TRBV6-3	13	.	TRBJ1-1	CASHYVRNTEAFF	TGTGCCAGTCATTACGTAAGGAACACTGAAGCTTTCTTT
TRBD1	TRBV7-2	15	.	TRBJ1-5	CASSTRQGVNQPQHF	TGTGCCAGCAGCACCAGACAGGGAGTTAATCAGCCCCAGCATTTT
.	TRBV2	14	.	TRBJ2-1	CASGGSRSYNEQFF	TGTGCCAGCGGGGGTTCTCGCTCCTACAATGAGCAGTTCTTC
.	TRBV6-6	14	.	TRBJ1-5	CASSFPGLNQPQHF	TGTGCCAGCAGTTTTCCGGGCCTAAATCAGCCCCAGCATTTT
TRBD2	TRBV28	15	.	TRBJ2-7	CASSLSGGRPGEQYF	TGTGCCAGCAGTTTAAGCGGCGGGAGGCCAGGCGAGCAGTACTTC
.	TRBV3-1	12	many	TRBJ1-4	CASSGNGGELFF	TGTGCCAGCAGCGGAAACGGAGGGGAACTGTTTTTT
TRBD2	TRBV19	16	once	TRBJ2-2	CASSRSSGRAPGELFF	TGTGCCAGTAGTCGTTCTAGCGGGAGGGCCCCCGGGGAGCTGTTTTTT
.	TRBV4-3	13	few	TRBJ2-7	CASSQDRRAPTSF	TGCGCCAGCAGCCAAGACAGGAGGGCACCAACTAGCTTC
TRBD1	TRBV12-3/TRBV12-4	15	.	TRBJ1-5	CASSFGQGRDQPQHF	TGTGCCAGCAGTTTCGGACAGGGTCGAGATCAGCCCCAGCATTTT
.	TRBV6-5	14	.	TRBJ2-2	CASSYWGDTGELFF	TGTGCCAGCAGTTACTGGGGGGACACCGGGGAGCTGTTTTTT
TRBD2	TRBV7-7	15	.	TRBJ2-7	CASSSLAGLSYEQYF	TGTGCCAGCAGTTCTCTAGCGGGGCTTTCCTACGAGCAGTACTTC
.	TRBV20-1	13	many	TRBJ1-5	CSAKRAGSQPQHF	TGCAGTGCTAAAAGGGCAGGGTCTCAGCCCCAGCATTTT
.	TRBV5-1	14	few	TRBJ1-1	CASSLGSTNTEAFF	TGCGCCAGCAGCCTGGGGTCTACCAACACTGAAGCTTTCTTT
.	TRBV12-3/TRBV12-4	13	.	TRBJ1-2	CASTPQGSYGYTF	TGTGCCAGTACCCCTCAGGGAAGTTATGGCTACACCTTC
TRBD2	TRBV28	16	once	TRBJ2-3	CASSLELAGYTDTQYF	TGTGCCAGCAGTTTAGAGCTAGCGGGGTACACAGATACGCAGTATTTT
.	TRBV7-6	14	few	TRBJ2-7	CASSIDLTGREQYF	TGTGCCAGCAGCATAGATTTGACAGGGAGGGAGCAGTACTTC
.	TRBV5-1	15	.	TRBJ1-1	CASSLEGGENTEAFF	TGCGCCAGCAGCTTGGAGGGAGGTGAGAACACTGAAGCTTTCTTT
.	TRBV28	13	many	TRBJ2-6	CASSLDGANVLTF	TGTGCCAGCAGTTTAGATGGGGCCAACGTCCTGACTTTC